The rows below give T cell receptor beta chains drawn from one sample of a study of blood T cells in healthy people across ages. TCRdb redid the calling of the 5' RACE reads with MiXCR, one entry per CDR3 protein. The sample has 1.5 million to 2 million distinct CDR3 sequences, more than 35% seen once. The source material was blood. The source of these receptors is a human donor in good health. CDR3s include the opening cysteine and the closing phenylalanine or tryptophan.

TRBV10-3	TRBJ2-1	CAINGEGLAGDNEQFF
TRBV6-6	TRBJ2-3	CASSYEGTTQYF
TRBV5-1	.	CASSLEGQGWKTQYF
TRBV4-1	TRBJ2-2	CASSHGQGTGELFF
TRBV28	TRBJ1-5	CASSHPGRDQPQHF
TRBV2	TRBJ2-3	CARQFSTDTQYF
TRBV6-5	TRBJ1-6	CASSYSHIDSPLHF
TRBV6-5	TRBJ2-3	CASSYGSPGSDTQYF
TRBV5-1	TRBJ1-1	CASSLNLDTEAFF
TRBV29-1	TRBJ1-4	CSVGGRVNEKLFF
TRBV6-5	TRBJ2-4	CASSNGGMGREQYF
TRBV12-3/TRBV12-4	TRBJ2-5	CASSFSKTGIETQYF
TRBV13	TRBJ2-7	CASSFLEGTSHEQYF
TRBV3-1	TRBJ2-1	CASSPDEVPLTNEQFF
TRBV29-1	TRBJ2-7	CSVSRGGEQYF
TRBV10-3	TRBJ2-3	CAISELQEGTGTQYF
TRBV20-1	TRBJ1-2	CSARDPTGSGYGYTF
TRBV7-9	TRBJ2-1	CASSSQTGNNEQFF
TRBV7-2	TRBJ2-3	CASSLASGQKDTQYF
TRBV7-6	TRBJ2-5	CASSFRLSQETQYF
TRBV4-1	TRBJ1-2	CASSQVQEGKGYTF
TRBV11-2	TRBJ2-7	CASRESYRVSYEQYF
TRBV6-2/TRBV6-3	TRBJ1-1	CASGDRAFF
TRBV10-3	TRBJ2-1	CAISERGLAGGLYNEQFF
TRBV20-1	TRBJ2-5	CSVRDSLDQETQYF
TRBV20-1	TRBJ2-7	CSASLPLYPYEQYF
TRBV29-1	TRBJ2-4	CSVEGGTDGGYNEQYF
TRBV6-1	TRBJ2-1	CASNALLQNEQFF
TRBV24-1	TRBJ1-5	CATSDSRTGGLLSNQPQHF
TRBV29-1	TRBJ2-5	CSVAPRGLRVEQYF
TRBV4-2	TRBJ2-1	CASSLRAGAYNEQFF
TRBV4-3	TRBJ2-7	CASSQAMAGPGKISYEQYF
TRBV12-3/TRBV12-4	TRBJ1-2	CASSSPSQALDHGYTF
TRBV9	TRBJ1-5	CASSHDIDSNQPQHF
TRBV3-1	TRBJ1-5	CASSQGIQPQHF
TRBV20-1	TRBJ1-4	CSAWTGPINEKLFF
TRBV3-1	TRBJ1-1	CASSQVGGKGAYMNTEAFF
TRBV28	TRBJ1-2	CASSLSDTYYGYTF
TRBV7-3	TRBJ1-2	CASSLIGGANYGYTF
TRBV4-3	TRBJ2-4	CVSSQKTGVLAKNIQYF
TRBV7-9	TRBJ2-4	CASSLARGVNLYEQYF
TRBV29-1	TRBJ1-2	CSVEDPWRLGGYTF
TRBV12-3/TRBV12-4	TRBJ2-1	CASRLSGGASYNEQFF